This T cell receptor beta chain came from a study of cytomegalovirus exposure and HLA in healthy donors. Study overall: Early release data held 75 million to 90 million unique TCRs from HLA-typed donors. Points from the study as a whole: A later analysis reported that several of the most significant clusters appeared to be linked to common viral pathogens, among them Epstein-Barr virus. There were a few CMV-associated chains whose specificity for CMV antigens was confirmed in vitro.

The CDR3 runs to 15 residues. V was pared by 7 bases and J by 5 bases, with 8 bases of the junction left unmatched. Germline V lookup: CDR1 SGHTA, CDR2 FQGNSA. PCR amplification relied on 60 Vbeta primers (plus 13 Jbeta primers). Method: immunoSEQ multiplex PCR; TCRdb's copy keeps in-frame clones and lacks some. The table lists about 140,000 clones, roughly 85% of them singletons, with about 1.5% in the top ten. About this clone: The target antigen is unknown.

This rearrangement joins TRBV7-2 to TRBJ2-3; the match to TRBD2 covers 11 bases. Sequenced sample: PBMCs. The clonotype originates from a man aged 35-49 years in good health and CMV-seronegative. The CDR3 here is CASTLAGGPGDTQYF. CDR3 sequence (DNA): TGTGCCAGCACGTTAGCGGGGGGGCCTGGAGATACGCAGTATTTT.